These 23 T cell receptor beta chains were sequenced from one sample in a study of control samples from healthy donors and cancer patients. TCRdb keeps only in-frame clones here, not all; method: immunoSEQ multiplex PCR. The table has about 180,000 clones, around 90% seen once; the top ten hold about 1.4%. Sequencing used blood. The receptor set was obtained from a woman aged 45-65 years in good health.

The rearrangement joins TRBV4-2 to TRBJ2-7; TRBD2 matches at 12 bases. The J segment lost 2 bases and the V segment lost 1 base, leaving 9 bases of the junction unmatched. Germline-derived CDR1 and CDR2 are LGHNA and YNFKEQ. The CDR3 runs to 18 residues. The DNA of the CDR3 is TGTGCCAGCAGCCAAGCCGGGACTAGCGGGCTTGGGGCCTACGAGCAGTACTTC. It yields the protein CASSQAGTSGLGAYEQYF.

V gene TRBV18 combines with J gene TRBJ2-7; TRBD1 matches 11 bases. This CDR3 is built from 18 residues. CDR1 is KGHSH, CDR2 LQKENI, per germline. V lost 2 bases, J lost 0 bases, and 9 bases stayed unmatched. The CDR3, as DNA: TGTGCCAGCTCACCAGTGCGGCCCGGGACAGGGGGCTCCTACGAGCAGTACTTC. It is translated as CASSPVRPGTGGSYEQYF.

The J gene is TRBJ1-2, the V gene TRBV11-2, with 8 positions matching TRBD1. The germline V gene has CDR1 SGHAT and CDR2 FQNNGV. The J segment lost 3 bases and the V segment lost 3 bases, leaving 3 bases of the junction unmatched. This CDR3 has 14 residues. CDR3 region: CASSLEQGDYGYTF. CDR3 nucleotide sequence: TGTGCCAGCAGCTTGGAACAGGGGGACTATGGCTACACCTTC.

V usage is TRBV5-1 and J usage is TRBJ1-3; D uncertain. CDR1 and CDR2 (germline): SGHRS, YFSETQ. This CDR3 is 16 amino acids long. Trimming took off 3 bases at V and 0 bases at J, with 13 bases between the two ends. CDR3 amino acids: CASSYSGSNSGNTIYF. The DNA of the CDR3 is TGCGCCAGCAGCTACTCGGGCAGCAACTCTGGAAACACCATATATTTT.

V is TRBV6-2 or TRBV6-3 and J is TRBJ2-7; possibly TRBD1 for D (6 bases). CDR3 length: 14 amino acids. V shed 5 bases and J shed 4 bases, with 15 bases lying between them. The germline V gene encodes CDR1 MNHEY and CDR2 SVGEGT. This CDR3 is CASSRTRQGYEQYF. The DNA for the CDR3 is TGTGCCAGCAGTCGGACTCGGCAGGGGTACGAGCAGTACTTC.

This clone showed up just a few times. The chain combines TRBV4-3 with TRBJ2-1, with D possibly TRBD2 on 5 matching bases. This CDR3 comprises 16 residues. V dropped 3 bases and J dropped 0 bases, with 12 bases sitting between them. CDR1 is LGHNA, CDR2 YSLEER, per germline. In nucleotides, the CDR3 is TGCGCCAGCAGCCAGGACTCATCGAGCTCCTACAATGAGCAGTTCTTC. This translates into CASSQDSSSSYNEQFF.

The chain carries TRBV7-9 and TRBJ2-3; 8 bases line up with TRBD2. This CDR3 has 16 residues. CDR1 is SEHNR and CDR2 is FQNEAQ in the germline V gene (reference sequence). V lost 4 bases to trimming and J lost 0 bases; unmatched junction nucleotides: 6. This CDR3 reads CASSYYRGGSTDTQYF. CDR3 DNA: TGTGCCAGCAGCTATTACCGGGGGGGAAGCACAGATACGCAGTATTTT.

The gene calls are TRBV12-3 or TRBV12-4 and TRBJ2-1; D perhaps matches TRBD2 (5 bases). This CDR3 is 12 amino acids long. V was pared by 5 bases and J by 8 bases, with 10 bases between. The CDR3 region is CASSPGGYEQFF. The CDR3 DNA reads as TGTGCCAGCAGTCCCGGAGGCTATGAGCAGTTCTTC.

This chain joins TRBV15 and TRBJ1-2; D is ambiguous. There are 13 residues in the CDR3. Germline CDR1 LNHNV, CDR2 YYDKDF (reference sequence). V was shortened by 0 bases and J by 5 bases, with 7 bases between the two germline ends. CDR3 in amino acids: CATSRDRPYGYTF. CDR3 bases: TGTGCCACCAGCAGAGATAGGCCTTATGGCTACACCTTC.

V and J are TRBV7-6 and TRBJ1-1; 7 bases are shared with TRBD1. CDR1 and CDR2 from the germline V gene are SGHVS and FNYEAQ. The CDR3 spans 14 residues. With V trimmed by 2 bases and J by 8 bases, 8 bases remained unmatched. CDR3 sequence: CASSLSLDRVEAFF. DNA of the CDR3: TGTGCCAGCAGCTTATCCCTAGACAGGGTCGAAGCTTTCTTT.

The chain has TRBV4-1 and TRBJ2-3; the match to TRBD2 covers 10 bases. CDR1 and CDR2 (germline): MGHRA, YSYEKL. There are 16 residues in the CDR3. Trimming took 4 bases from V and 3 from J; bases not matched to a gene: 7. CDR3 in amino acids: CASSRIGTSATDTQYF. Here the CDR3 DNA reads TGCGCCAGCAGCCGGATCGGGACTAGCGCTACAGATACGCAGTATTTT.

The rearrangement links TRBV28 to TRBJ2-7; 11 bases align to TRBD1. V was pared by 6 bases and J by 5 bases, with 6 bases of the junction left unmatched. Germline values: CDR1 MDHEN, CDR2 SYDVKM. The CDR3 is made up of 14 amino acids. CDR3 DNA: TGTGCCAGCAGGCGAGGGACAGGGGGGGACGAGCAGTACTTC. Translating gives CASRRGTGGDEQYF.

The V and J genes are TRBV6-5 and TRBJ2-2; D is possibly TRBD1 (6 bases). V was clipped by 5 bases and J by 1 base, with 11 bases between them. Germline V gene lookup returns CDR1 MNHEY and CDR2 SVGAGI. CDR3 length: 15 amino acids. CDR3 amino acids: CASSQRGLNTGELFF. The CDR3 nucleotides are TGTGCCAGCAGTCAGAGGGGGTTGAACACCGGGGAGCTGTTTTTT.

The rearrangement links TRBV14 to TRBJ2-1; no clear D gene. This CDR3 is built from 13 residues. CDR1 and CDR2 (germline): SGHDN, FVKESK. Trimming stripped 3 bases from V and 9 bases from J, with 12 bases between. The CDR3 nucleotides are TGTGCCAGCAGCCAGCAGGCGCTGGGTGAGCAGTTCTTC. It codes for CASSQQALGEQFF.

For the CDR3, the DNA is TGTGCCAGCAGCTTGGGCGGGAGCCCTGGAAACACCATATATTTT. Protein: CASSLGGSPGNTIYF. The chain carries TRBV5-4 and TRBJ1-3; D unclear. Germline loops: CDR1 SGHNT, CDR2 YYREEE (reference sequence). The V and J ends lost 0 bases and 2 bases respectively, with 9 bases between them. The CDR3 contains 15 residues.

CDR3 amino acids: CASSKQPGGGTEAFF. The CDR3 region has the DNA TGTGCCAGCAGTAAACAGCCTGGGGGAGGCACTGAAGCTTTCTTT. The V gene is TRBV11-3, the J gene TRBJ1-1, with D possibly matching TRBD1 (5 bases). This CDR3 spans 15 amino acids. Germline values: CDR1 SGHNT, CDR2 YENEEA. Deletions cut 6 bases from V and 4 bases from J, with 18 bases between.

The rearrangement uses TRBV7-2 and TRBJ1-2; D may be TRBD1 (5 bases). Germline CDR1 is SGHTA and CDR2 is FQGNSA. The V gene lost 0 bases and the J gene lost 4 bases, with 9 bases spanning the gap. The CDR3 extends over 14 amino acids. Here the CDR3 reads CASSLAGVGYGYTF. As DNA, the CDR3 is TGTGCCAGCAGCTTAGCGGGGGTTGGCTATGGCTACACCTTC.

This chain's CDR3 is CATSRDRDPTQPQHF. CDR3 in DNA: TGTGCCACCAGCAGAGATAGGGATCCTACACAGCCCCAGCATTTT. The chain carries TRBV15 and TRBJ1-5; D gene ambiguous. The length of the CDR3 is 15 residues. Germline V gene data show CDR1 as LNHNV and CDR2 as YYDKDF (reference sequence). Trimming took 0 bases from V and 7 from J, leaving 13 bases between them.

The rearrangement joins TRBV27 to TRBJ1-6, with 7 bases aligning to TRBD1. Germline trimming cut 4 bases from V and 4 bases from J; bases unmatched to any gene: 4. This CDR3 comprises 15 residues. Per the germline V gene, CDR1 is MNHEY and CDR2 is SMNVEV (reference sequence). CDR3 nucleotides: TGTGCCAGCAGTTCGACAGGGCGGTATAATTCACCCCTCCACTTT. Its translation is CASSSTGRYNSPLHF.

The chain has TRBV5-1 and TRBJ1-2; no definite D call. Between the trimmed V and J ends, which lost 4 bases and 2 bases, there was a span of 12 bases. The CDR3 loop spans 14 amino acids. Germline V gives CDR1 SGHRS, CDR2 YFSETQ. The CDR3 region has the DNA TGCGCCAGCAGCCCGAGTCACCCCAACTATGGCTACACCTTC. Translating gives CASSPSHPNYGYTF.

This clone appeared a single time. This chain links TRBV7-3 with TRBJ1-4, with 7 bases fitting TRBD1. This CDR3 has 17 amino acids. Looked up from germline, CDR1 is SGHTA and CDR2 is FQGTGA. Trimming at V came to 3 bases and at J to 0 bases, leaving 7 bases not matched to a gene. CDR3 loop: CASSLVSTGATNEKLFF. The CDR3 region has the DNA TGTGCCAGCAGCTTGGTCAGCACAGGGGCAACTAATGAAAAACTGTTTTTT.

The rearrangement links TRBV19 to TRBJ1-1; D is uncertain. The CDR3 covers 12 residues. V gave up 3 bases and J gave up 7 bases, with 9 bases separating them. Germline V lookup: CDR1 LNHDA, CDR2 SQIVND (reference sequence). The CDR3 DNA follows: TGTGCCAGTAGTATCGCGGTCGATGAAGCTTTCTTT. Its protein product is CASSIAVDEAFF.

J is TRBJ2-5 and V is TRBV19; 7 positions match TRBD2. This CDR3 has 16 residues. In germline, CDR1 is LNHDA, CDR2 SQIVND (reference sequence). Germline trimming cut 3 bases from V and 7 bases from J; bases unmatched to any gene: 14. The chain's CDR3 is CASSIGVMRGSGTQYF. The CDR3, as DNA: TGTGCCAGTAGTATCGGGGTTATGCGGGGGAGTGGGACCCAGTACTTC.